The rows below give T cell receptor beta chains drawn from one sample of a study of PD-1 blockade in classical Hodgkin lymphoma. The repertoire was sequenced with immunoSEQ multiplex PCR; TCRdb's copy has only in-frame clones and lacks some. The table lists about 14,000 clones, roughly four fifths of them singletons. The specimen comprised peripheral blood mononuclear cells (PBMCs), sampled at baseline. The receptor source for this set is a human donor with classical Hodgkin lymphoma. The CDR3 runs from the conserved cysteine through the conserved F or W. D genes are given only for firm matches. Size tells how often a clone was seen (once, few, many) or the class of an expanded clone, and some rows leave it out.

j_call: TRBJ1-1; v_call: TRBV5-8; d_call: -; clone_size: few; cdr3_aa: CASSLVALTEAFF; cdr3_nt: TGTGCCAGCAGCTTGGTAGCTCTGACTGAAGCTTTCTTT
j_call: TRBJ1-3; v_call: TRBV5-5; d_call: -; clone_size: -; cdr3_aa: CASSLVGDQGNTIYF; cdr3_nt: TGTGCCAGCAGCTTGGTAGGTGACCAAGGAAACACCATATATTTT
j_call: TRBJ1-6; v_call: TRBV28; d_call: -; clone_size: -; cdr3_aa: CASGGANSPLHF; cdr3_nt: TGTGCCAGTGGGGGGGCTAATTCACCCCTCCACTTT
j_call: TRBJ2-5; v_call: TRBV11-3; d_call: -; clone_size: -; cdr3_aa: CASSLERGETQYF; cdr3_nt: TGTGCCAGCAGCTTAGAGAGGGGAGAGACCCAGTACTTC
j_call: TRBJ2-7; v_call: TRBV5-1; d_call: TRBD1; clone_size: -; cdr3_aa: CASRPGQGDEQYF; cdr3_nt: TGCGCCAGCAGACCTGGACAGGGTGATGAGCAGTACTTC
j_call: TRBJ2-2; v_call: TRBV5-1; d_call: -; clone_size: -; cdr3_aa: CASSFTSQNTGELFF; cdr3_nt: TGCGCCAGCAGCTTCACTAGCCAAAACACCGGGGAGCTGTTTTTT
j_call: TRBJ1-1; v_call: TRBV4-1; d_call: -; clone_size: -; cdr3_aa: CASSQTGQNTEAFF; cdr3_nt: TGCGCCAGCAGCCAAACAGGACAGAACACTGAAGCTTTCTTT
j_call: TRBJ1-5; v_call: TRBV19; d_call: -; clone_size: -; cdr3_aa: CASSISSTTNQPQHF; cdr3_nt: TGTGCCAGTAGTATCTCCTCTACCACCAATCAGCCCCAGCATTTT
j_call: TRBJ1-2; v_call: TRBV9; d_call: TRBD1; clone_size: -; cdr3_aa: CASSPWTGNGYTF; cdr3_nt: TGTGCCAGCAGCCCTTGGACAGGGAATGGCTACACCTTC
j_call: TRBJ1-1; v_call: TRBV6-5; d_call: -; clone_size: -; cdr3_aa: CASSYSGRMNTEAFF; cdr3_nt: TGTGCCAGCAGTTACTCGGGCCGGATGAACACTGAAGCTTTCTTT
j_call: TRBJ2-3; v_call: TRBV5-1; d_call: TRBD2; clone_size: -; cdr3_aa: CASSLASAGGTDTQYF; cdr3_nt: TGCGCCAGCAGCTTGGCCTCAGCGGGGGGCACAGATACGCAGTATTTT
j_call: TRBJ2-3; v_call: TRBV5-1; d_call: TRBD2; clone_size: -; cdr3_aa: CASSLGTIADTQYF; cdr3_nt: TGCGCCAGCAGCCTCGGGACTATCGCAGATACGCAGTATTTT
j_call: TRBJ2-3; v_call: TRBV6-1; d_call: -; clone_size: -; cdr3_aa: CASRVDTQYF; cdr3_nt: TGTGCCAGCAGGGTAGATACGCAGTATTTT
j_call: TRBJ1-4; v_call: TRBV6-5; d_call: -; clone_size: -; cdr3_aa: CASSYSVATNEKLFF; cdr3_nt: TGTGCCAGCAGTTACTCGGTGGCAACTAATGAAAAACTGTTTTTT
j_call: TRBJ2-2; v_call: TRBV29-1; d_call: TRBD1; clone_size: -; cdr3_aa: CSVTPRGTGSGGGELFF; cdr3_nt: TGCAGCGTTACCCCCCGGGGGACAGGGAGCGGCGGCGGGGAGCTGTTTTTT
j_call: TRBJ2-7; v_call: TRBV6-6; d_call: -; clone_size: -; cdr3_aa: CASSRDYPSYEQYF; cdr3_nt: TGTGCCAGCAGTCGTGACTACCCGTCCTACGAGCAGTACTTC
j_call: TRBJ1-1; v_call: TRBV9; d_call: -; clone_size: -; cdr3_aa: CASSEGPGTEAFF; cdr3_nt: TGTGCCAGCAGCGAAGGGCCGGGCACTGAAGCTTTCTTT
j_call: TRBJ2-3; v_call: TRBV6-5; d_call: TRBD2; clone_size: -; cdr3_aa: CASSYVAGRTTDTQYF; cdr3_nt: TGTGCCAGCAGTTACGTAGCGGGGCGAACAACAGATACGCAGTATTTT
j_call: TRBJ2-7; v_call: TRBV7-2; d_call: -; clone_size: -; cdr3_aa: CASRSAGTAIYEQYF; cdr3_nt: TGTGCCAGCAGGTCCGCTGGGACGGCGATCTACGAGCAGTACTTC
j_call: TRBJ1-2; v_call: TRBV19; d_call: -; clone_size: -; cdr3_aa: CASSIDPVYGYTF; cdr3_nt: TGTGCCAGTAGTATAGATCCAGTCTATGGCTACACCTTC
j_call: TRBJ1-1; v_call: TRBV5-8; d_call: TRBD1; clone_size: -; cdr3_aa: CASSTLQGTKAEAFF; cdr3_nt: TGTGCCAGCAGCACGTTACAGGGGACTAAGGCTGAAGCTTTCTTT
j_call: TRBJ1-2; v_call: TRBV7-9; d_call: TRBD1; clone_size: -; cdr3_aa: CASSLGQGRGYGYTF; cdr3_nt: TGTGCCAGCAGCTTAGGACAGGGTCGTGGCTATGGCTACACCTTC
j_call: TRBJ1-1; v_call: TRBV5-2; d_call: -; clone_size: -; cdr3_aa: CASSTRTENTEAFF; cdr3_nt: TGCGCCAGCAGCACTCGGACAGAGAACACTGAAGCTTTCTTT
j_call: TRBJ1-1; v_call: TRBV5-6; d_call: -; clone_size: -; cdr3_aa: CASSFSHGTEAFF; cdr3_nt: TGTGCCAGCAGCTTCTCGCACGGCACTGAAGCTTTCTTT
j_call: TRBJ2-7; v_call: TRBV7-7; d_call: TRBD1; clone_size: -; cdr3_aa: CASRQISDRDNEQYF; cdr3_nt: TGTGCCAGCAGGCAGATTAGTGACAGGGATAACGAGCAGTACTTC
j_call: TRBJ2-2; v_call: TRBV4-3; d_call: TRBD1; clone_size: -; cdr3_aa: CASSPQTGTNTGELFF; cdr3_nt: TGCGCCAGCAGCCCTCAGACAGGGACCAACACCGGGGAGCTGTTTTTT
j_call: TRBJ1-1; v_call: TRBV19; d_call: -; clone_size: once; cdr3_aa: CASSIGLTTEAFF; cdr3_nt: TGTGCCAGTAGTATAGGGTTGACGACTGAAGCTTTCTTT
j_call: TRBJ2-2; v_call: TRBV7-8; d_call: -; clone_size: -; cdr3_aa: CASRRRGPFDTGELFF; cdr3_nt: TGTGCCAGCAGGAGGAGGGGGCCATTCGACACCGGGGAGCTGTTTTTT
j_call: TRBJ2-2; v_call: TRBV4-3; d_call: -; clone_size: -; cdr3_aa: CASSQDTGAQRTGELFF; cdr3_nt: TGCGCCAGCAGCCAGGACACCGGGGCCCAGAGGACCGGGGAGCTGTTTTTT
j_call: TRBJ2-3; v_call: TRBV5-4; d_call: -; clone_size: -; cdr3_aa: CASSVGGNTDTQYF; cdr3_nt: TGTGCCAGCAGCGTCGGGGGAAACACAGATACGCAGTATTTT
j_call: TRBJ1-2; v_call: TRBV23-1; d_call: TRBD1; clone_size: -; cdr3_aa: CASSQNRDRSYGYTF; cdr3_nt: TGCGCCAGCAGTCAAAACCGGGACAGGTCCTATGGCTACACCTTC
j_call: TRBJ2-1; v_call: TRBV7-7; d_call: TRBD2; clone_size: -; cdr3_aa: CASSKGLAGHNEQFF; cdr3_nt: TGTGCCAGCAGCAAGGGACTAGCGGGCCACAATGAGCAGTTCTTC
j_call: TRBJ2-7; v_call: TRBV7-3; d_call: -; clone_size: few; cdr3_aa: CASSTGSSYEQYF; cdr3_nt: TGTGCCAGCAGTACGGGAAGCTCCTACGAGCAGTACTTC
j_call: TRBJ1-5; v_call: TRBV2; d_call: -; clone_size: few; cdr3_aa: CASSEEGGVNQPQHF; cdr3_nt: TGTGCCAGCAGTGAAGAAGGGGGTGTAAATCAGCCCCAGCATTTT
j_call: TRBJ1-1; v_call: TRBV28; d_call: -; clone_size: -; cdr3_aa: CASSQRVQQAFF; cdr3_nt: TGTGCCAGCAGTCAAAGGGTCCAACAAGCTTTCTTT
j_call: TRBJ1-5; v_call: TRBV4-3; d_call: TRBD1; clone_size: -; cdr3_aa: CASSPQTGLNQPQHF; cdr3_nt: TGCGCCAGCAGCCCACAGACAGGGTTAAATCAGCCCCAGCATTTT
j_call: TRBJ1-2; v_call: TRBV28; d_call: TRBD1; clone_size: -; cdr3_aa: CASNTGANHYGYTF; cdr3_nt: TGTGCCAGCAACACAGGGGCGAATCACTATGGCTACACCTTC
j_call: TRBJ2-2; v_call: TRBV9; d_call: -; clone_size: -; cdr3_aa: CASSVAPTAATGELFF; cdr3_nt: TGTGCCAGCAGCGTAGCGCCGACAGCGGCCACCGGGGAGCTGTTTTTT
j_call: TRBJ1-5; v_call: TRBV28; d_call: -; clone_size: -; cdr3_aa: CASSKSGAPSQPQHF; cdr3_nt: TGTGCCAGCAGTAAGTCAGGGGCGCCCAGTCAGCCCCAGCATTTT
j_call: TRBJ2-5; v_call: TRBV9; d_call: TRBD1; clone_size: -; cdr3_aa: CASTGGTGGTEETQYF; cdr3_nt: TGTGCCAGCACCGGGGGGACAGGGGGCACAGAAGAGACCCAGTACTTC
j_call: TRBJ1-6; v_call: TRBV7-6; d_call: -; clone_size: few; cdr3_aa: CASSLSSGSPLHF; cdr3_nt: TGTGCCAGCAGCTTATCCTCCGGTTCACCCCTCCACTTT